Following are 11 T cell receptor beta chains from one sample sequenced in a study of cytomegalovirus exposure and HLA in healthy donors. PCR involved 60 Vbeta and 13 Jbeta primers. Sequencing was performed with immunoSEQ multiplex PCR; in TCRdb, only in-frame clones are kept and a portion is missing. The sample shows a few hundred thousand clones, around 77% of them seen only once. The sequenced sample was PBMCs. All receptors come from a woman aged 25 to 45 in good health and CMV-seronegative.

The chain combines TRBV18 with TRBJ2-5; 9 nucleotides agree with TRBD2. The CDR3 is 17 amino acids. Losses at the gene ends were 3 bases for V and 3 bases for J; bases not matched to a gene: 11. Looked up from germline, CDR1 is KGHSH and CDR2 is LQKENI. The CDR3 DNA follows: TGTGCCAGCTCACCCTCCGGGACTAGCACCCTCAAAGAGACCCAGTACTTC. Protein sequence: CASSPSGTSTLKETQYF.

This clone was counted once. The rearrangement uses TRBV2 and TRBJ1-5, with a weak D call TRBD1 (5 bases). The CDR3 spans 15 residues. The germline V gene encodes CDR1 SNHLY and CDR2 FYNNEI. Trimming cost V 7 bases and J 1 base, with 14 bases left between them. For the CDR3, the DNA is TGTGCCAGCAAGATCGGGGACTTAAGCAATCAGCCCCAGCATTTT. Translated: CASKIGDLSNQPQHF.

The CDR3 nucleotides read TGCAGCGTCACACCGGACAGGGGTGGGACTTTCTTT. It specifies CSVTPDRGGTFF. The V call is TRBV29-1, the J call TRBJ1-1, with 9 nucleotides matching TRBD1. Trimming removed 6 bases from V and 12 bases from J; junction bases left unmatched: 11. This CDR3 spans 12 amino acids. Per germline, CDR1 SQVTM and CDR2 ANQGSEA.

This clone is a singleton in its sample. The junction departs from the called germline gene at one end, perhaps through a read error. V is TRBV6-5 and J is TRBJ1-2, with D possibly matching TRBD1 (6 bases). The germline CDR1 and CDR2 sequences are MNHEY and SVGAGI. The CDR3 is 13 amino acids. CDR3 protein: CASKSQGLGGYPF. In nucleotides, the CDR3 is TGTGCCAGCAAATCCCAGGGGCTCGGTGGCTACCCCTTC.

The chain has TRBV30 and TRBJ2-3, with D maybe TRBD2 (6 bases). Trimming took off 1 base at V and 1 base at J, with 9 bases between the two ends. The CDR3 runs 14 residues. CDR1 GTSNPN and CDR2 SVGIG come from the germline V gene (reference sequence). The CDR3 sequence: CAWSAGVGTDTQYF. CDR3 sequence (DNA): TGTGCCTGGAGTGCGGGGGTTGGCACAGATACGCAGTATTTT.

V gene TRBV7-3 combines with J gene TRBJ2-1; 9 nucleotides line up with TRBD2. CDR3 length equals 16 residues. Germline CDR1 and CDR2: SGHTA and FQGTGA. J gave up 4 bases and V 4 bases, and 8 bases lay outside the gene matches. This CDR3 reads CASSSTISGGYNEQFF. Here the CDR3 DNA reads TGTGCCAGCAGCTCGACCATTAGCGGGGGATACAATGAGCAGTTCTTC. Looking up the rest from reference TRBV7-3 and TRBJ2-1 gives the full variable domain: GAGVSQTPSNKVTEKGKYVELRCDPISGHTALYWYRQSLGQGPEFLIYFQGTGAADDSGLPNDRFFAVRPEGSVSTLKIQRTERGDSAVYLCASSSTISGGYNEQFFGPGTRLTVL.

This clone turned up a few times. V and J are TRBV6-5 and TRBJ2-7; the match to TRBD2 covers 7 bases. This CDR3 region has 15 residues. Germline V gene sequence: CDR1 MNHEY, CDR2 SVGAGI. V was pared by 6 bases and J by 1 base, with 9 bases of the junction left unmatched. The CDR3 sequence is CASRRTSLPSYEQYF. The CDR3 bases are TGTGCCAGCAGGCGGACTAGTCTGCCTTCCTACGAGCAGTACTTC.

Here the CDR3 DNA reads TGCGCCAGCAGCTTCTCCGGGTGGGAGGCCAAAAACATTCAGTACTTC. The encoded protein is CASSFSGWEAKNIQYF. V gene TRBV5-1 combines with J gene TRBJ2-4, with D perhaps TRBD2 (5 bases). The V gene's germline CDR1 is SGHRS and CDR2 YFSETQ. The CDR3 length is 16 residues. With 2 bases removed from V and 1 base from J, the gap between germline ends came to 13 bases.

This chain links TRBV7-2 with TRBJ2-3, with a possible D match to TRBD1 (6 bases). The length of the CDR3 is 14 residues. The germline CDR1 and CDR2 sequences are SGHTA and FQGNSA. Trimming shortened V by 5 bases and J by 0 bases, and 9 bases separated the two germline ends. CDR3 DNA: TGTGCCAGCAGCACTGGACAGAGCACAGATACGCAGTATTTT. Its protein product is CASSTGQSTDTQYF.

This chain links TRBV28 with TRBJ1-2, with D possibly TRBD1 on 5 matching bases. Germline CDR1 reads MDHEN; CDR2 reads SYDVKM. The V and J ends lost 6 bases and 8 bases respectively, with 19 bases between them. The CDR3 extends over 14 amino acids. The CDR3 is CASSGGSSGRGYTF. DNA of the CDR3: TGTGCCAGCAGCGGGGGATCGTCGGGTCGGGGCTACACCTTC.

The CDR3 loop reads CASSLRTGTNQPQHF. CDR3 nucleotide sequence: TGTGCCAGCAGCTTGAGGACAGGTACCAATCAGCCCCAGCATTTT. This chain joins TRBV5-6 and TRBJ1-5; 7 positions match TRBD1. The length of the CDR3 is 15 residues. CDR1 is SGHDT, CDR2 YYEEEE, per germline. The V gene end was trimmed by 1 base and the J gene end by 3 bases; junction bases not matched to a gene: 4.